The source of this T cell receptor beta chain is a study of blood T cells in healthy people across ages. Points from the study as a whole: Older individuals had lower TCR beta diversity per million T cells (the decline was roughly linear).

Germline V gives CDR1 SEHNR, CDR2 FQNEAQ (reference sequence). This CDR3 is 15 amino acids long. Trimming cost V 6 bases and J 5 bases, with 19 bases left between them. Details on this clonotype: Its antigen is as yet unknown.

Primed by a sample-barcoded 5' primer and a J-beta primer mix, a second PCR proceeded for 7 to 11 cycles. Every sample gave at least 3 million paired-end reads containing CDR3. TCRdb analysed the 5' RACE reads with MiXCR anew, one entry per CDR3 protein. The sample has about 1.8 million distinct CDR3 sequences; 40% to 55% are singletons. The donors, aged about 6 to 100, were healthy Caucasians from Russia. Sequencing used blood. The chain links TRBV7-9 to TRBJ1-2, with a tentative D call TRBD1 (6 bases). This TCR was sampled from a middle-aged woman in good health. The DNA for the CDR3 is TGTGCCAGCAGAGCCCCCGGGACACCCGTTTATGGCTACACCTTC. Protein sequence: CASRAPGTPVYGYTF.